Listed here is a single T cell receptor beta chain. This entry comes from a study of T-cell memory formation after mild COVID-19. With 3 bases removed from V and 10 bases from J, the gap between germline ends came to 16 bases. The CDR3 spans 14 residues. Germline CDR1 and CDR2: SNHLY and FYNNEI. TCRdb analysed the 5' RACE reads with MiXCR anew, one entry per CDR3 protein. The sample lists some 250,000 distinct CDR3 sequences, 15% to 20% occurring once. The sample taken for sequencing was PBMCs or a T cell subset sorted from them (not recorded which). The rearrangement uses TRBV2 and TRBJ2-1, with unresolved D. The receptor was derived from a man between 18 and 29 years old who had mild COVID-19 (a few samples of this study predate the infection). Cell type and time point are not known. The CDR3 DNA sequence: TGTGCCAGCAGTGATAAGGCCTCCAGCAACGAGCAGTTCTTC. Encoded protein: CASSDKASSNEQFF.